The present T cell receptor (beta chain) was sequenced within a study of cytomegalovirus exposure and HLA in healthy donors. Notes on the study in general: A later analysis reportedly identified an Asian-associated ancestry cluster as carrying fewer N-insertions than the roughly 700-donor mean. 150 or so TCR beta chains were listed as cytomegalovirus-associated. Researchers left out some V segments, among them TRBV6-2 and TRBV6-3, as indistinguishable.

In the case of this clone: Its antigen remains unknown.

The CDR3 is made up of 13 amino acids. The germline V gene has CDR1 ENHRY and CDR2 SYGVKD. Trimming at V came to 8 bases and at J to 6 bases, leaving 3 bases not matched to a gene. The primer mix had 60 Vbeta and 13 Jbeta primers. Some clones are missing from TCRdb's copy, which holds only in-frame ones; the method was immunoSEQ multiplex PCR. Of over 150,000 clones in the sample, under 90% are singletons; the top ten hold 0.075% to 0.1%. Sequenced material: PBMCs. The sequence derives from a boy aged 2 to 9 in good health and CMV-seronegative. The chain combines TRBV10-3 with TRBJ2-7, with TRBD2 matching 14 bases. The CDR3 is CAIAGTSGSEQYF. The CDR3 DNA reads as TGTGCCATCGCCGGGACTAGCGGGAGCGAGCAGTACTTC.